The entry below describes one TCR beta chain. CDR3 size: 19 residues. The V gene's germline CDR1 is KGHDR and CDR2 SFDVKD. The data stem from a study of T cells expressing NK-cell markers. Study summary: Beta-chain profiling covered CD3+CD56+NKG2C+, CD3+CD56+NKG2C- and CD3+CD56-NKG2C+ sorted subsets. Seven sequenced donors out of eight were HCMV-seropositive, one seronegative.

5'RACE template switching built TCR beta cDNA with unique molecular identifiers. TCRdb re-called the 5' RACE reads and catalogs CDR3 proteins one per entry, DNA excluded. Across over 350,000 distinct CDR3 sequences, the top ten clones capture roughly 10% of the sample. Input material: blood T cells: a sorted CD56 or NKG2C T cell subset, CD4+ or CD8+ T cells, or bulk PBMC T cells (not recorded which). The chain joins TRBV24-1 to TRBJ2-1; the D call from TCRdb, TRBD2, cannot be confirmed without DNA. The TCR originated in a woman between 45 and 60 years old in good health. CDR3 in amino acids: CATSDPLGSTSGSGNEQFF.